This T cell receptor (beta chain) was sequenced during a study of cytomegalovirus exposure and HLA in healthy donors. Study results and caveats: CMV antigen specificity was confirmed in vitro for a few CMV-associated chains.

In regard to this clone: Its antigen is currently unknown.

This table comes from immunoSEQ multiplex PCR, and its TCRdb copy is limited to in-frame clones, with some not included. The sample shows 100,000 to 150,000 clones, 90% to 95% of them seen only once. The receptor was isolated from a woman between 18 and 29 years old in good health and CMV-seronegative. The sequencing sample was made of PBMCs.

The CDR3 spells CASSLRGLNTGELFF. In nucleotides, the CDR3 is TGCGCCAGCAGCTTACGGGGTCTGAACACCGGGGAGCTGTTTTTT. The chain carries TRBV5-1 and TRBJ2-2; D may be TRBD2 (5 bases). Trimming pared 2 bases from V and 1 base from J, leaving 9 bases between. CDR3 length: 15 residues. Germline V gives CDR1 SGHRS, CDR2 YFSETQ.